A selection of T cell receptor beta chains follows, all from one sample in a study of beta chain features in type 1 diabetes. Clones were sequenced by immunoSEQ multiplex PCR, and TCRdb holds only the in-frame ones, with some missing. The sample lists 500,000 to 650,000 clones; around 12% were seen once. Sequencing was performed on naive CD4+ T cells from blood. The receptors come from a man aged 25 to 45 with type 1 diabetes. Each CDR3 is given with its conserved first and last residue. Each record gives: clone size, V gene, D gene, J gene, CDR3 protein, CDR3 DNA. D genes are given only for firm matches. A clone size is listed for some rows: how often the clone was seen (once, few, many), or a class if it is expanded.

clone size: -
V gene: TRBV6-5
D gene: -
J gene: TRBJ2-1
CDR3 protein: CASSPPQGFPNEQFF
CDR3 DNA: TGTGCCAGCAGTCCCCCTCAGGGGTTTCCCAATGAGCAGTTCTTC

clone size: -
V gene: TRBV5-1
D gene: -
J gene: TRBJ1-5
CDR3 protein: CASSRGGSDNQPQHF
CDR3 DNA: TGCGCCAGCAGTCGAGGGGGTTCGGACAATCAGCCCCAGCATTTT

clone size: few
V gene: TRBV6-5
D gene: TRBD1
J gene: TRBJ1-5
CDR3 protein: CASGQGAEQPQHF
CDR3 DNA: TGTGCCAGCGGGCAGGGGGCAGAGCAGCCCCAGCATTTT

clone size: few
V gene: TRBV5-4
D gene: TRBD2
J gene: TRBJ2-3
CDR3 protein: CASSSSTSTFTDTQYF
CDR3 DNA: TGTGCCAGCAGCTCCTCGACTAGCACATTCACAGATACGCAGTATTTT

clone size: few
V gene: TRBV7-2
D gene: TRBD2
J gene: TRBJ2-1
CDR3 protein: CASSLGGAGSYNEQFF
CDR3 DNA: TGTGCCAGCAGCTTAGGGGGAGCGGGGTCCTACAATGAGCAGTTCTTC

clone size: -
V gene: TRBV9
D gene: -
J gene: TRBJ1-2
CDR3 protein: CASSVDPESNYGYTF
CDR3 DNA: TGTGCCAGCAGCGTAGATCCAGAATCTAACTATGGCTACACCTTC

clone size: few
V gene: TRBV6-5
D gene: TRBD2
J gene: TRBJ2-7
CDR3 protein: CASSYGGGAYEQYF
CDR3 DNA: TGTGCCAGCAGTTACGGCGGGGGTGCCTACGAGCAGTACTTC

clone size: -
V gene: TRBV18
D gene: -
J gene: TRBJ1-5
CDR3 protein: CASSPQTGYQPQHF
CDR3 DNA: TGTGCCAGCTCACCACAGACGGGTTATCAGCCCCAGCATTTT

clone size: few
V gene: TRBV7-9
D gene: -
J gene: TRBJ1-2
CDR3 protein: CASSPDSNYGYTF
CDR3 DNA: TGTGCCAGCAGCCCGGACAGCAACTATGGCTACACCTTC

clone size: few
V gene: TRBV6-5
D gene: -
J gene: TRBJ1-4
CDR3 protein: CASSYRGETNEKLFF
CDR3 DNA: TGTGCCAGCAGTTACCGGGGTGAAACTAATGAAAAACTGTTTTTT

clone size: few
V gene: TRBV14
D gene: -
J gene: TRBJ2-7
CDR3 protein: CASSPRAGTGSYEQYF
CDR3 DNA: TGTGCCAGCAGCCCGAGAGCAGGTACGGGGTCCTACGAGCAGTACTTC

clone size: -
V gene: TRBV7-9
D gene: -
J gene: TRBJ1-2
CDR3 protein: CASSLETNYGYTF
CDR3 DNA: TGTGCCAGCAGCTTAGAGACGAACTATGGCTACACCTTC

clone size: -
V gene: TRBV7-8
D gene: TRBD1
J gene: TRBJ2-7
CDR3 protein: CASSEGTGSPYEQYF
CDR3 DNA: TGTGCCAGCAGCGAGGGGACAGGGTCCCCCTACGAGCAGTACTTC

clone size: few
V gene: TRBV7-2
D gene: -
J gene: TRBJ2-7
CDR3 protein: CASSFRFSYEQYF
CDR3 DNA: TGTGCCAGCAGCTTCCGCTTCTCCTACGAGCAGTACTTC

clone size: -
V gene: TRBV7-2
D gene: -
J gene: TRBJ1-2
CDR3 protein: CASSLSPSNYGYTF
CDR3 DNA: TGTGCCAGCAGCTTAAGTCCCTCTAACTATGGCTACACCTTC

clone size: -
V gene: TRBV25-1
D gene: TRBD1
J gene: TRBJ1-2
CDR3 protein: CASSDGQGNYGYTF
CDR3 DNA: TGTGCCAGCAGTGACGGACAGGGGAACTATGGCTACACCTTC

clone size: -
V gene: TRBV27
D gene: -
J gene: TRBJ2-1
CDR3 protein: CATTKDSPNSYNEQFF
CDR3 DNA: TGTGCCACTACTAAGGACAGTCCTAACTCCTACAATGAGCAGTTCTTC

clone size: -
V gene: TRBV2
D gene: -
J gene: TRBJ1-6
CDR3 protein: CASRGTDSPLHF
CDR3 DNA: TGTGCCAGCAGGGGGACCGATTCACCCCTCCACTTT

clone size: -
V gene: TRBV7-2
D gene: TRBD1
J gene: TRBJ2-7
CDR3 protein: CASSHDRAFNYEQYF
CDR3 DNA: TGTGCCAGCAGCCACGACAGGGCCTTTAACTACGAGCAGTACTTC

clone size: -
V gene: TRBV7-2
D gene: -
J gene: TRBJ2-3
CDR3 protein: CASSLRRDDTQYF
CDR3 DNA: TGTGCCAGCAGCTTACGCCGCGACGATACGCAGTATTTT

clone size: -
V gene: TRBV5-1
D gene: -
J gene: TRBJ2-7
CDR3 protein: CASSLGQGFYEQYF
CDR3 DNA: TGCGCCAGCAGCTTGGGGCAGGGATTCTACGAGCAGTACTTC

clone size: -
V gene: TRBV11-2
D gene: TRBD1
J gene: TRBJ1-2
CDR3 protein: CASSSGQRSSYTF
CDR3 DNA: TGTGCCAGCAGCTCGGGACAGCGTTCGAGCTACACCTTC

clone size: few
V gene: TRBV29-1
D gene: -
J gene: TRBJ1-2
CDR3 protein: CSVDYGPSGPGGYTF
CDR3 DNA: TGCAGCGTCGACTATGGTCCCTCGGGCCCGGGAGGCTACACCTTC

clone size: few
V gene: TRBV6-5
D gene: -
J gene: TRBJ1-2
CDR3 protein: CASSYSRGANYGYTF
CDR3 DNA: TGTGCCAGCAGTTACTCGCGGGGCGCTAACTATGGCTACACCTTC

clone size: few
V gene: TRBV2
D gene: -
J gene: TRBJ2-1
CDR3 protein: CASTGADEQFF
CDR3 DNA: TGTGCCAGCACAGGGGCTGATGAGCAGTTCTTC

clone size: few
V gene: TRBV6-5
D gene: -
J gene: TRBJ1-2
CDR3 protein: CASSYDRNYGYTF
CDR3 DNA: TGTGCCAGCAGTTATGACAGGAACTATGGCTACACCTTC

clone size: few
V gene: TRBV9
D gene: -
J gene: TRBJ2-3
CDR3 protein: CASSPDGDTQYF
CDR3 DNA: TGTGCCAGCAGCCCGGACGGGGATACGCAGTATTTT

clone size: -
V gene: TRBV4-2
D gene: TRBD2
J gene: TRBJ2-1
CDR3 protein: CASSQDVKSGGPGREQFF
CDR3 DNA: TGTGCCAGCAGCCAAGATGTGAAAAGCGGGGGGCCGGGCCGTGAGCAGTTCTTC

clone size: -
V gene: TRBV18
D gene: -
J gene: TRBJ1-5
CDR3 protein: CASSPQSSRNQPQHF
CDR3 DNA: TGTGCCAGCTCACCACAGTCTTCCCGCAATCAGCCCCAGCATTTT

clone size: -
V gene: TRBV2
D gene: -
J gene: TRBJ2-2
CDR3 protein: CASSPRGGIDTGELFF
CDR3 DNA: TGTGCCAGCAGCCCTAGGGGGGGTATCGACACCGGGGAGCTGTTTTTT

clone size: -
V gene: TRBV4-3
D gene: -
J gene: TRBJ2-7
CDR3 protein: CASSQGAGYSYEQYF
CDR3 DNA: TGCGCCAGCAGCCAAGGAGCAGGGTATTCCTACGAGCAGTACTTC

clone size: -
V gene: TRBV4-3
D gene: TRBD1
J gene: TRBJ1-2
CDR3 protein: CASSQSRQGAAGYTF
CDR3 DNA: TGCGCCAGCAGCCAATCGCGTCAGGGGGCGGCGGGCTACACCTTC

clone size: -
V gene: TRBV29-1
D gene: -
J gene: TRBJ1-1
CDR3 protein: CSVAWAGDFHTEAFF
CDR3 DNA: TGCAGCGTTGCGTGGGCAGGGGACTTCCACACTGAAGCTTTCTTT

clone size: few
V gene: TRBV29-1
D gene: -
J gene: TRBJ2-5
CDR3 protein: CSVQQETQYF
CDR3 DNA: TGCAGCGTTCAGCAAGAGACCCAGTACTTC

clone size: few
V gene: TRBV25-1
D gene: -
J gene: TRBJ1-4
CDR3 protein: CASSLGGEKLFF
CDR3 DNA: TGTGCCAGCAGTCTGGGCGGCGAAAAACTGTTTTTT

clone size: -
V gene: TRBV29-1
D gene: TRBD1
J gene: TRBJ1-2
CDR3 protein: CSVEDPDRGHGYTF
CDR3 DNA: TGCAGCGTTGAAGATCCAGACAGGGGACATGGCTACACCTTC

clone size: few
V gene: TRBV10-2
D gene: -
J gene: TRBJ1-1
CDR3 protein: CASRYSTVLNTEAFF
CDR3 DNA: TGCGCCAGCAGGTACTCAACAGTTCTGAACACTGAAGCTTTCTTT

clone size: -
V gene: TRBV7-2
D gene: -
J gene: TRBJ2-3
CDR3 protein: CASSLARGGDTQYF
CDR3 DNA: TGTGCCAGCAGCTTAGCGCGCGGAGGGGATACGCAGTATTTT

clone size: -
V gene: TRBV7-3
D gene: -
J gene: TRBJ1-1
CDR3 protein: CASSLTGGQPNTEAFF
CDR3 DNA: TGTGCCAGCAGCTTAACTGGCGGACAGCCGAACACTGAAGCTTTCTTT

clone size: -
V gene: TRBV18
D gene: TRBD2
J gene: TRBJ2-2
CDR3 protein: CATRLAENTGELFF
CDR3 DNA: TGTGCCACCCGACTAGCGGAGAACACCGGGGAGCTGTTTTTT

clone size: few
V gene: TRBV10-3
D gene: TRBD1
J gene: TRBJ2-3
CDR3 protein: CAITRTGLTDTQYF
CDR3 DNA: TGTGCCATCACTCGGACAGGGTTGACAGATACGCAGTATTTT

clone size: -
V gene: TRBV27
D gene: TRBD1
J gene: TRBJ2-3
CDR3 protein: CASRGTGFHTDTQYF
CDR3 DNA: TGTGCCAGCAGGGGGACAGGGTTTCACACAGATACGCAGTATTTT

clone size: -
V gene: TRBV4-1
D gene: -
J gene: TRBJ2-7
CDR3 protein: CASSQDRRRDEQYF
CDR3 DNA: TGCGCCAGCAGCCAAGATCGGAGGAGGGACGAGCAGTACTTC

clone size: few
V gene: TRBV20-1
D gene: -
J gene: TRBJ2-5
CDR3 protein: CSVSQETQYF
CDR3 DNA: TGCAGTGTTAGTCAGGAGACCCAGTACTTC

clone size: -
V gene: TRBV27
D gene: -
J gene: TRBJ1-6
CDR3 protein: CASSYDPGSGESPLHF
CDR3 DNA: TGTGCCAGCAGTTACGACCCCGGATCAGGGGAATCACCCCTCCACTTT

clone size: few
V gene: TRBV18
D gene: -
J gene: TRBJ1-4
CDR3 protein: CASSPRQPATNEKLFF
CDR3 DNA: TGTGCCAGCTCACCACGACAGCCTGCAACTAATGAAAAACTGTTTTTT

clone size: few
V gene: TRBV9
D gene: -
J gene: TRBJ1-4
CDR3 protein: CASSVGGAGRGKLFF
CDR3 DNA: TGTGCCAGCAGCGTAGGTGGTGCGGGCCGGGGGAAACTGTTTTTT

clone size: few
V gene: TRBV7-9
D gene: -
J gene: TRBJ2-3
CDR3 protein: CASSLVRGAGITDTQYF
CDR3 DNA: TGTGCCAGCAGCTTAGTAAGGGGGGCCGGCATTACAGATACGCAGTATTTT

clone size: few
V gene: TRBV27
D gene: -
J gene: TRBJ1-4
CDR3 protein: CASRTGSGGEKLFF
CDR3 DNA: TGTGCCAGCAGAACGGGAAGCGGGGGTGAAAAACTGTTTTTT

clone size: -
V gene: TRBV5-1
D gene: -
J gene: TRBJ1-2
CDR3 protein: CASSLPGERSSGYTF
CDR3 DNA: TGCGCCAGCAGCTTGCCGGGGGAAAGAAGTTCGGGCTACACCTTC

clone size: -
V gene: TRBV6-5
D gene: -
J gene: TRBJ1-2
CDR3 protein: CASVATAGWYYTF
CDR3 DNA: TGTGCCAGCGTCGCCACGGCAGGATGGTACTACACCTTC

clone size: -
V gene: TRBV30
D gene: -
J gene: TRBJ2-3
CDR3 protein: CAWRKVVTDTQYF
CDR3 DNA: TGTGCCTGGAGAAAGGTAGTCACAGATACGCAGTATTTT

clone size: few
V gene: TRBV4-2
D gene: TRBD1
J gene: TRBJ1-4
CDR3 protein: CASSLPGGGTNEKLFF
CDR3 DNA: TGTGCCAGCAGCCTCCCAGGGGGGGGGACTAATGAAAAACTGTTTTTT